This T cell receptor beta chain stems from a study of cytomegalovirus exposure and HLA in healthy donors. Study-wide results and caveats: Later on, an analysis showed TCR association rates differing by HLA locus, with DRB1 the most and HLA-C the fewest. Follow-up analysis seemed to connect common viral pathogens with several of the most significant clusters identified. Altogether, 150 to 200 TCR beta chains were recorded as cytomegalovirus-associated. A previous analysis found most TCR beta V segments productive roughly 87% or roughly 30% of the time.

Turning to this clone: Its antigen is not known.

PCR amplification relied on 60 Vbeta primers (plus 13 Jbeta primers). Sequencing was performed with immunoSEQ multiplex PCR; in TCRdb, only in-frame clones are kept and a portion is missing. The sample has approximately 130,000 clones; over 65% are singletons. This CDR3 has 13 residues. The germline CDR1 and CDR2 sequences are MRHNA and SNTAGT. The sequencing sample was made of PBMCs. The chain employs TRBV6-4 and TRBJ2-5; D might be TRBD1 (6 bases). TRBJ2-7 matches the DNA end more closely, so the J call is doubtful. The TCR was taken from a young man in good health and CMV-seronegative. The chain's CDR3 is CASQQGESYEQYF. CDR3 bases: TGTGCCAGCCAACAGGGAGAGTCCTACGAGCAGTACTTC.